This T cell receptor beta chain was sequenced in a study of T cell responses to AZD1222 COVID-19 vaccine. Study-wide points: Possibly, clonal diversity was underestimated; donors were largely white British and included more females. Spike-specific TCR breadth rose after two AZD1222 doses, and depth rose as well.

Assay used: immunoSEQ multiplex PCR; TCRdb lists only in-frame clones, some missing. The data hold roughly 100,000 clones, with about four fifths observed a single time. In germline, CDR1 is SNHLY, CDR2 FYNNEI. This CDR3 spans 13 amino acids. V was shortened by 8 bases and J by 3 bases, with 11 bases between the two germline ends. A remark on this clone: Its antigen remains unknown.

The sequence came from an adult in good health. The sequenced sample was peripheral blood, obtained on day 0 of AZD1222 vaccination. V is TRBV2 and J is TRBJ2-1, with D maybe TRBD2 (5 bases). This CDR3 is CASGLAHYNEQFF. The CDR3 coding sequence is TGTGCCAGCGGCCTAGCACACTACAATGAGCAGTTCTTC.